The 5 T cell receptor beta chains below come from one sample, sequenced in a study of blood T cell repertoires in COVID-19 (dated by TCRdb to 2020 to 2022). Libraries were prepared through the immunoSEQ multiplex PCR assay. TCRdb retrieved this table from immuneACCESS and kept in-frame rearrangements only. Not all clones are present; in checked studies, unresolved V genes account for under half, and no reason is known for the remainder. The sample table shows 85,000 to 95,000 clones, and about nine tenths are seen once. In total, the top ten clones hold under 5.5% of the sample. The sample comprised peripheral blood. The receptors come from a man between 60 and 75 years old with COVID-19, enrolled during active disease.

This chain joins TRBV5-6 and TRBJ2-7; the D gene is possibly TRBD1 (5 bases). The length of the CDR3 is 15 residues. Per germline, CDR1 SGHDT and CDR2 YYEEEE. Trimming left V 0 bases short and J 5 bases short, with 15 bases between. Written as DNA, the CDR3 is TGTGCCAGCAGCTTGGGGCAGGGCGAAGGGGACGAGCAGTACTTC. Amino acid sequence: CASSLGQGEGDEQYF.

J is TRBJ2-2 and V is TRBV9, with D tentatively TRBD2 (6 bases). The CDR3 totals 16 residues. Trimming removed 4 bases from V and 1 base from J, with 14 bases in between. Germline V gives CDR1 SGDLS, CDR2 YYNGEE. In nucleotides, the CDR3 is TGTGCCAGCAGCCCCCCCTTAGCGGAGAACACCGGGGAGCTGTTTTTT. Translation gives CASSPPLAENTGELFF.

This rearrangement joins TRBV4-3 to TRBJ2-1, with 9 nucleotides matching TRBD2. The CDR3 has 17 amino acids. The germline V gene encodes CDR1 LGHNA and CDR2 YSLEER. With 0 bases clipped from V and 7 bases from J, the junction kept 10 bases outside the gene matches. CDR3 coding DNA: TGCGCCAGCAGCCAAGATCGATGGCGGGAGGGGGGGAATGAGCAGTTCTTC. Translation: CASSQDRWREGGNEQFF.

The rearrangement links TRBV7-2 to TRBJ2-1; no clear D. The germline gives CDR1 SGHTA, CDR2 FQGNSA. V lost 1 base and J lost 5, with 9 bases in between. The CDR3 sequence is 14 residues long. The CDR3 sequence: CASSLVLRNNEQFF. CDR3 DNA sequence: TGTGCCAGCAGCTTAGTCTTGAGGAACAATGAGCAGTTCTTC. The full variable domain, in which reference TRBV7-2 and TRBJ2-1 provide the parts outside the CDR3, is GAGVSQSPSNKVTEKGKDVELRCDPISGHTALYWYRQSLGQGLEFLIYFQGNSAPDKSGLPSDRFSAERTGGSVSTLTIQRTQQEDSAVYLCASSLVLRNNEQFFGPGTRLTVL.

The rearrangement links TRBV7-2 to TRBJ2-2; 7 nucleotides align to TRBD1. V was pared by 8 bases and J by 5 bases, with 8 bases of the junction left unmatched. Germline CDR1 reads SGHTA; CDR2 reads FQGNSA. The CDR3 totals 14 residues. The chain's CDR3 is CASGSGQRTGELFF. DNA of the CDR3: TGTGCCAGCGGATCGGGACAGAGAACCGGGGAGCTGTTTTTT. The whole variable domain, remainder taken from reference TRBV7-2 and TRBJ2-2, is GAGVSQSPSNKVTEKGKDVELRCDPISGHTALYWYRQSLGQGLEFLIYFQGNSAPDKSGLPSDRFSAERTGGSVSTLTIQRTQQEDSAVYLCASGSGQRTGELFFGEGSRLTVL.